The clone carrying this T cell receptor (beta chain) was counted ten times or more. The data were obtained in a study of identical twins. CDR1 KGHSH and CDR2 LQKENI come from the germline V gene. J gave up 8 bases and V 3 bases, and 12 bases lay outside the gene matches. The CDR3 sequence is 17 residues long. One entry per CDR3 protein results from TCRdb running MiXCR on the 5' RACE reads. The table records some 900,000 distinct CDR3 sequences, more than 9% of them present only once. The same specimen was also included in a second study, on yellow fever vaccine responses in identical twins.

The clonotype originates from a young woman in good health. The material sequenced was PBMCs. The J gene is TRBJ1-6, the V gene TRBV18; 8 bases align to TRBD1. As DNA, the CDR3 is TGTGCCAGCTCACCGAGAATGGGACAGGAAGGTTATTCACCCCTCCACTTT. As protein: CASSPRMGQEGYSPLHF. Together with reference TRBV18 and TRBJ1-6, the CDR3 gives the full variable domain: NAGVMQNPRHLVRRRGQEARLRCSPMKGHSHVYWYRQLPEEGLKFMVYLQKENIIDESGMPKERFSAEFPKEGPSILRIQQVVRGDSAAYFCASSPRMGQEGYSPLHFGNGTRLTVT.